This TCR beta chain was sequenced in a study of blood T cell repertoires in COVID-19. Study information: Acute and convalescent COVID-19 specimens originated in the United States, Italy and Spain.

Profiled with immunoSEQ multiplex PCR; TCRdb holds only in-frame clones, not every one. The repertoire holds some 97,000 clones, with roughly 88% as singletons. CDR3 length: 12 amino acids. Germline lookup yields CDR1 MDHEN and CDR2 SYDVKM. V was trimmed by 4 bases and J by 4 bases, leaving 7 bases between them. Sequencing was carried out using peripheral blood. V gene TRBV28 combines with J gene TRBJ1-2; D not certain. The TCR sequence derives from a woman aged 55 to 70 with acute or convalescent COVID-19. The CDR3, as DNA: TGTGCCAGCAGTTCCCTCAGCTATGGCTACACCTTC. Encoded protein: CASSSLSYGYTF.